This T cell receptor beta chain originates from a study of shared clonotypes between healthy human individuals. This clone was detected only once. On sorted subsets, replicate PCRs used 150 to 250 ng DNA, or around 30,000 T cell genomes. The table came from immunoSEQ multiplex PCR; TCRdb's copy has only in-frame clones and leaves some out. The table has under 2.5 million clones, about nine tenths seen once. The CDR3 is made up of 17 amino acids. Germline V gives CDR1 SNHLY, CDR2 FYNNEI. The ends were cut back, 2 bases at V and 1 base at J, with 17 bases in the middle. Donation came from healthy HIV-negative adults that had no recent acute infections or vaccinations. From CD4+ cells came CD45RA+ naive and CD45RA-negative memory subsets.

The rearrangement uses TRBV2 and TRBJ2-5; D gene ambiguous. Sequences were obtained from naive CD4+ T cells from PBMCs. Specified subset: CD45RA+ positively selected. The receptor comes from a man aged 18 to 35 in good health. Some clones in this sample may be carry-over from other donors' samples. The CDR3 DNA is TGTGCCAGCAGTGAAATCCCTCGGCCGTTCTCCCAAGAGACCCAGTACTTC. Encoded protein: CASSEIPRPFSQETQYF.